The rows below give T cell receptor beta chains drawn from one sample of a study of T cell responses to AZD1222 COVID-19 vaccine. Only in-frame clones appear in the TCRdb table, and some are missing; sequencing was by immunoSEQ multiplex PCR. In the table there are roughly 140,000 clones, roughly nine tenths of which are singletons. The starting material was peripheral blood, obtained on day 0 of AZD1222 vaccination. The source of these receptors is an adult in good health. Each CDR3 is given with its conserved first and last residue. The D gene is left open where the match is weak. Only part of the rows carry a size: once, few, many, or a class if the clone is expanded.

V gene,clone size,J gene,D gene,CDR3 protein,CDR3 DNA
TRBV28,.,TRBJ1-2,.,CASSLVHLDGYTF,TGTGCCAGCAGTTTGGTCCACCTTGATGGCTACACCTTC
TRBV19,.,TRBJ2-1,TRBD2,CASKSTSGSNEQFF,TGTGCCAGTAAGTCTACTAGCGGGAGCAATGAGCAGTTCTTC
TRBV5-1,.,TRBJ2-3,.,CASVPGGGIETDTQYF,TGCGCCAGCGTACCCGGAGGGGGGATCGAAACAGATACGCAGTATTTT
TRBV29-1,.,TRBJ2-1,.,CSVASRVTYNEQFF,TGCAGCGTTGCTAGTCGTGTTACCTACAATGAGCAGTTCTTC
TRBV7-2,once,TRBJ2-1,TRBD2,CASRGLGLAASEQFF,TGTGCCAGCCGCGGTTTAGGACTAGCAGCCTCTGAGCAGTTCTTC
TRBV5-8,.,TRBJ1-1,.,CASSFGLWHTEAFF,TGTGCCAGCAGCTTCGGGCTTTGGCACACTGAAGCTTTCTTT
TRBV25-1,.,TRBJ2-7,TRBD1,CASSDLDRGSYEQYF,TGTGCCAGCAGTGACCTCGACAGGGGGTCCTACGAGCAGTACTTC
TRBV5-1,.,TRBJ1-2,.,CASSTHTYGYTF,TGCGCCAGCAGCACCCACACCTATGGCTACACCTTC
TRBV11-2,.,TRBJ2-4,TRBD2,CASSGTFGRGVAKNIQYF,TGTGCCAGCAGCGGGACTTTTGGCCGGGGGGTAGCCAAAAACATTCAGTACTTC
TRBV29-1,.,TRBJ1-1,TRBD1,CSVGNRGSGTEAFF,TGCAGCGTTGGGAACAGGGGCTCGGGCACTGAAGCTTTCTTT
TRBV10-3,.,TRBJ2-2,.,CASRETGNTGELFF,TGTGCCAGCAGGGAAACAGGGAACACCGGGGAGCTGTTTTTT
TRBV18,.,TRBJ1-5,.,CASSQGIGNQPQHF,TGTGCCAGCTCACAAGGTATTGGCAATCAGCCCCAGCATTTT
TRBV2,.,TRBJ1-1,.,CASSEWSTDQAFF,TGTGCCAGCAGTGAATGGTCTACAGATCAAGCTTTCTTT
TRBV5-5,.,TRBJ1-1,.,CASSFRNTEAFF,TGTGCCAGCAGCTTTCGGAACACTGAAGCTTTCTTT
TRBV6-1,.,TRBJ1-2,.,CASSEREPIPYGYTF,TGTGCCAGCAGTGAAAGGGAACCGATCCCCTATGGCTACACCTTC
TRBV4-2,.,TRBJ1-6,TRBD1,CAIGTGNSPLHF,TGTGCCATCGGGACAGGTAATTCACCCCTCCACTTT
TRBV3-1/TRBV3-2,few,TRBJ2-2,.,CASSPLDGRTIGELFF,TGTGCCAGCAGCCCCCTGGATGGGAGAACGATCGGGGAGCTGTTTTTT
TRBV6-5,.,TRBJ1-2,.,CASSYSGRDYGYTF,TGTGCCAGCAGTTACTCGGGCAGGGACTATGGCTACACCTTC
TRBV27,few,TRBJ1-6,.,CASSLGSSYNSPLHF,TGTGCCAGCAGTTTAGGAAGCTCCTATAATTCACCCCTCCACTTT
TRBV24-1,.,TRBJ1-4,.,CATSDSGVNEKLFF,TGTGCCACCAGTGATTCAGGGGTTAATGAAAAACTGTTTTTT
TRBV23-1,.,TRBJ1-3,.,CASSQSLQCSGNTIYF,TGCGCCAGCAGTCAATCGCTACAGTGCTCTGGAAACACCATATATTTT
TRBV7-6,few,TRBJ2-7,.,CASSRHPGGGTGSYEQYF,TGTGCCAGCAGCCGCCATCCCGGGGGAGGGACAGGCTCCTACGAGCAGTACTTC
TRBV7-2,.,TRBJ1-1,TRBD1,CASSPYGQGNTEAFF,TGTGCCAGCAGCCCATACGGACAGGGGAACACTGAAGCTTTCTTT
TRBV11-2,large,TRBJ2-5,.,CASSLGAARPSQPQETQYF,TGTGCCAGCAGCTTAGGGGCAGCTCGGCCCAGCCAACCGCAAGAGACCCAGTACTTC
TRBV4-1,.,TRBJ1-5,.,CASSALGRTSNQPQHF,TGCGCCAGCAGTGCTTTGGGCAGGACTAGCAATCAGCCCCAGCATTTT
TRBV11-3,few,TRBJ2-1,.,CASSLDGGRGGNEQFF,TGTGCCAGCAGCTTAGATGGTGGCAGGGGGGGCAATGAGCAGTTCTTC
TRBV6-5,.,TRBJ1-5,.,CASRGGPPGNQPQHF,TGTGCCAGCAGGGGAGGACCCCCGGGGAATCAGCCCCAGCATTTT